The sequence of this T cell receptor beta chain was determined in a study of blood T cell repertoires in COVID-19. Across the whole study: Sources were T cells, B-cell-depleted T cells, or PBMCs; the material itself was cDNA or gDNA.

Profiled with immunoSEQ multiplex PCR; TCRdb holds only in-frame clones, not every one. The sample has 250,000 to 350,000 clones, approximately 86% seen once. Trimming cost V 1 base and J 3 bases; bases outside gene matches: 11. Looked up from germline, CDR1 is MDHEN and CDR2 is SYDVKM. There are 17 residues in the CDR3. The sample comprised peripheral blood. The receptor's source is a woman in her twenties or thirties who had recovered from COVID-19. This sequence joins TRBV28 and TRBJ2-5, with 7 bases lining up with TRBD1. CDR3 in DNA: TGTGCCAGCAGTTTATTACTCGGGACAGCTTTAGAAGAGACCCAGTACTTC. It is translated as CASSLLLGTALEETQYF. The full variable domain, completed using reference TRBV28 and TRBJ2-5, is DVKVTQSSRYLVKRTGEKVFLECVQDMDHENMFWYRQDPGLGLRLIYFSYDVKMKEKGDIPEGYSVSREKKERFSLILESASTNQTSMYLCASSLLLGTALEETQYFGPGTRLLVL.